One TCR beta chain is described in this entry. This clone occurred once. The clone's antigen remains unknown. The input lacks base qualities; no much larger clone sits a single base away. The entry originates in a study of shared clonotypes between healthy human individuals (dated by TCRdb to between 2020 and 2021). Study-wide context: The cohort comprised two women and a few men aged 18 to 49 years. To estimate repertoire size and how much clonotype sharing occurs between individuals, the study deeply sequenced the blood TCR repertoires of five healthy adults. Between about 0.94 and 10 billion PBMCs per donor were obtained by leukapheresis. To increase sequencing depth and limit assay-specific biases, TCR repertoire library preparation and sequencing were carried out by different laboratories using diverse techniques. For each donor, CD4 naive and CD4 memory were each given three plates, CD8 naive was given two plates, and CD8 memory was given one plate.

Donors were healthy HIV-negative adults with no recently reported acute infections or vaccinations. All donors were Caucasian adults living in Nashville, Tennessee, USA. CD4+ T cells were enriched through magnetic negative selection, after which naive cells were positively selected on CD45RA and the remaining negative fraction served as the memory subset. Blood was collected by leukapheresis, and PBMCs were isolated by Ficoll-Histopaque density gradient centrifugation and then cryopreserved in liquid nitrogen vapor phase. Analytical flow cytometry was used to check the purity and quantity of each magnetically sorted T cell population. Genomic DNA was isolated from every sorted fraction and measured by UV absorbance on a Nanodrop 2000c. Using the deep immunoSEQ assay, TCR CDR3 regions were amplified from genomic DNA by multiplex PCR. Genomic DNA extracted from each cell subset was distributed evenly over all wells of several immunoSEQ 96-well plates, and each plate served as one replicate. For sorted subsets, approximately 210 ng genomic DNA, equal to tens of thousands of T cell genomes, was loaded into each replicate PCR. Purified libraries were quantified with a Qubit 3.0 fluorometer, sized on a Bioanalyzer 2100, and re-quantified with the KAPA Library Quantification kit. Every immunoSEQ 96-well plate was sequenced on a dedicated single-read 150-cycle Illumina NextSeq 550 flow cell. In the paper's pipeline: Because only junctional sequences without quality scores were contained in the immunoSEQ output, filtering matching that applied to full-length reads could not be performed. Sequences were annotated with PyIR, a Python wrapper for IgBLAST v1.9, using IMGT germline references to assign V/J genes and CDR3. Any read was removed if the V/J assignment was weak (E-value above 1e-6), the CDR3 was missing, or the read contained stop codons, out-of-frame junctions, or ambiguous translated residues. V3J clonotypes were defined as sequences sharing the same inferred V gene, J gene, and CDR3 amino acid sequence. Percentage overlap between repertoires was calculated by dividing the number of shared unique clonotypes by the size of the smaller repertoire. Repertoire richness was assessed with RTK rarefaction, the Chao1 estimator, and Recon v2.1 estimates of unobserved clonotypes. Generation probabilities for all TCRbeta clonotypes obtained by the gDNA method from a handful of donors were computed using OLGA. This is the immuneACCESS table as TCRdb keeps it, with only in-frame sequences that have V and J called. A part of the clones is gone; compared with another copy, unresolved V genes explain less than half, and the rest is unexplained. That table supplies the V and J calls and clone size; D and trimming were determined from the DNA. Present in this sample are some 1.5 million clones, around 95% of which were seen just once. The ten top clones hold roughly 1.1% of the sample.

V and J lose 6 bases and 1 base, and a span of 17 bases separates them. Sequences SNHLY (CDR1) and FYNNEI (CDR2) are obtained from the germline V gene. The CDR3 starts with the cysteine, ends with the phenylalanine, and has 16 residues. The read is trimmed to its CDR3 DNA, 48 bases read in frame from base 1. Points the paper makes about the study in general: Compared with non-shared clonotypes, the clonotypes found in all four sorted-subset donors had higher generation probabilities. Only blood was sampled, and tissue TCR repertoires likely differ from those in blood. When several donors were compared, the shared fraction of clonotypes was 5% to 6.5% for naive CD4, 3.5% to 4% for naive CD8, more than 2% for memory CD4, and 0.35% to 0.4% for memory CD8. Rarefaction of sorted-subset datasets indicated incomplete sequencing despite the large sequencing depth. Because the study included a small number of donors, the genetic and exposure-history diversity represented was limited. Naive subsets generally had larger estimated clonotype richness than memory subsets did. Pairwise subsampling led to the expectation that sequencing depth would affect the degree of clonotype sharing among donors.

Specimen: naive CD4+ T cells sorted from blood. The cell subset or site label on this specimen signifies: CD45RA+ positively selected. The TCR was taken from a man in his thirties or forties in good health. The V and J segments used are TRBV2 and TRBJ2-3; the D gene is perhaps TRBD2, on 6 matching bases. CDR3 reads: CASSLTGGWGTDTQYF. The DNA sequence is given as TGTGCCAGCAGCCTAACTGGAGGGTGGGGCACAGATACGCAGTATTTT.